The 26 T cell receptor beta chains presented below share a single source sample, sequenced in a study of T cell repertoires in cytomegalovirus infection. Each CDR3 protein is one row after TCRdb ran MiXCR on the reads. The sample yields 270,000 or so distinct CDR3 sequences, over 15% seen once. Sequenced input: CD8+ T cells from PBMCs. These receptors came from a human donor in good health (CMV status not recorded). Some clones in this sample may be carry-over from other donors' samples.

Comments on this clonotype: Being one base from a much bigger clone, this may be a read error. Here the CDR3 reads CASSLYLDSGAYVLTF. In DNA form, the CDR3 reads TGTGCCAGCAGTTTATACCTGGACTCTGGGGCCTACGTCCTGACTTTC. The genes are TRBV27 and TRBJ2-6; TRBD1 or TRBD2 may be the D gene (5 bases each). The V gene's germline CDR1 is MNHEY and CDR2 SMNVEV (reference sequence). This CDR3 has 16 residues.

This clonotype has more than one count but fewer than ten. This rearrangement joins TRBV28 to TRBJ2-5, with D uncertain. There are 13 residues in the CDR3. Germline CDR1 is MDHEN and CDR2 is SYDVKM. The V end was cut by 5 bases, the J end by 1 base, with 8 bases between. CDR3 coding DNA: TGTGCCAGCAGTCCGGAAATCCAAGAGACCCAGTACTTC. Amino acids: CASSPEIQETQYF.

The chain couples TRBV5-5 to TRBJ2-1; 8 bases are a match to TRBD1. Germline lookup yields CDR1 SGHKS and CDR2 YYEKEE (reference sequence). V lost 2 bases, J lost 10 bases, and 14 bases stayed unmatched. The CDR3 runs to 16 residues. In DNA form, the CDR3 reads TGTGCCAGCAGCTTCAATAGGGACAGGCCTTCCCGGGAGCAGTTCTTC. Amino acids: CASSFNRDRPSREQFF.

Details on this clonotype: Possible read error: a much larger clone is one base away. It is likely a read error, because the conserved phenylalanine at the end of the CDR3 is missing. The rearrangement joins TRBV15 to TRBJ2-3, with 9 positions matching TRBD1. The CDR3 consists of 15 residues. The V segment lost 5 bases and the J segment 3 bases; nucleotides outside the gene matches: 6. Germline CDR1 reads LNHNV; CDR2 reads YYDKDF (reference sequence). The CDR3 sequence is CATSARDRETDTQYI. The CDR3 coding sequence is TGTGCCACCAGCGCGCGGGACAGGGAGACAGATACGCAGTATATT.

The sample holds many counts of this clonotype. The chain recombines TRBV27 with TRBJ2-7; D unclear. Per germline, CDR1 MNHEY and CDR2 SMNVEV (reference sequence). Trimming stripped 2 bases from V and 4 bases from J, with 9 bases between. The CDR3 has 13 amino acids. In DNA form, the CDR3 reads TGTGCCAGCAGTTTAAGTGTTCGGTACGAGCAGTACTTC. Translation gives CASSLSVRYEQYF.

This clonotype was seen a handful of times. This sequence joins TRBV19 and TRBJ1-5, with unresolved D. Germline V gene data show CDR1 as LNHDA and CDR2 as SQIVND (reference sequence). This CDR3 is built from 14 residues. The V end lost 5 bases, the J end lost 4 bases, and 12 bases lay between the germline ends. In DNA form, the CDR3 reads TGTGCCAGTAGTCCCCTCAGTTTTAATCAGCCCCAGCATTTT. Encoded protein: CASSPLSFNQPQHF.

This sequence joins TRBV2 and TRBJ2-1, with TRBD2 matching 9 bases. V was pared by 5 bases and J by 3 bases, with 5 bases of the junction left unmatched. This CDR3 spans 15 amino acids. Germline CDR1 is SNHLY and CDR2 is FYNNEI. CDR3 sequence: CASSSIAGDYNEQFF. The CDR3 bases are TGTGCCAGCAGTTCCATAGCGGGGGACTACAATGAGCAGTTCTTC.

The gene calls are TRBV4-1 and TRBJ2-3; 12 bases align to TRBD2. V trimming: 4 bases; J trimming: 5 bases; junction bases outside the gene matches: 10. The length of the CDR3 is 17 residues. Germline values: CDR1 MGHRA, CDR2 YSYEKL. As DNA, the CDR3 is TGCGCCAGCAGCCTCTTCCTAGCGGGGGGGGGCGTAGATACGCAGTATTTT. Translating gives CASSLFLAGGGVDTQYF.

This clonotype has a count of ten or more. The V call is TRBV7-6, the J call TRBJ2-7, with D perhaps TRBD2 (6 bases). The CDR3 contains 13 residues. In germline, CDR1 is SGHVS, CDR2 FNYEAQ. Between the trimmed V and J ends, which lost 5 bases and 0 bases, there was a span of 8 bases. CDR3 nucleotides: TGTGCCAGCAGCCCGGAGGGCTCCTACGAGCAGTACTTC. This gives the protein CASSPEGSYEQYF.

This clonotype was seen more than once but under ten times. The V and J genes are TRBV7-9 and TRBJ1-2; 9 positions agree with TRBD1. CDR1 is SEHNR and CDR2 is FQNEAQ in the germline V gene (reference sequence). V lost 5 bases to trimming and J lost 8 bases; unmatched junction nucleotides: 9. The CDR3 extends over 14 amino acids. DNA of the CDR3: TGTGCCAGCAGCGGGACAGGGTCTCCGAAGGGCTACACCTTC. Amino acid sequence: CASSGTGSPKGYTF.

This clonotype showed up many times. The chain joins TRBV7-3 to TRBJ2-4; TRBD1 matches at 7 bases. The CDR3 has 13 residues. Trimming cost V 2 bases and J 6 bases; bases outside gene matches: 1. Germline values: CDR1 SGHTA, CDR2 FQGTGA. CDR3 DNA: TGTGCCAGCAGCTTAGGGGACAGAAACATTCAGTACTTC. Translating gives CASSLGDRNIQYF.

The genes are TRBV4-1 and TRBJ2-7; no reliable D call. The CDR3 sequence is 18 residues long. Trimming removed 0 bases from V and 1 base from J, with 19 bases in between. The germline V gene has CDR1 MGHRA and CDR2 YSYEKL. In DNA, the CDR3 is TGCGCCAGCAGCCAAGATCCCCCGTTGGCCCTGGGGTCCTACGAGCAGTACTTC. Translating it yields CASSQDPPLALGSYEQYF.

This chain uses TRBV7-6 with TRBJ2-2; 12 nucleotides match TRBD1. V dropped 6 bases and J dropped 11; count of bases not matched to a gene: 13. The length of the CDR3 is 16 residues. Germline V gene lookup returns CDR1 SGHVS and CDR2 FNYEAQ. CDR3 coding DNA: TGTGCCAGCAGAACCGGGACAGGGGGCCTCCACCGCGAGCTGTTTTTT. This translates into CASRTGTGGLHRELFF.

This clonotype was recorded at least ten times. The CDR3 loop is CASPQGEFYGYTF. CDR3 nucleotides: TGTGCCAGCCCCCAGGGGGAGTTTTATGGCTACACCTTC. The V gene is TRBV7-2, the J gene TRBJ1-2; the match to TRBD1 covers 7 bases. The V gene's germline CDR1 is SGHTA and CDR2 FQGNSA. The CDR3 contains 13 residues. The J segment lost 5 bases and the V segment lost 8 bases, leaving 8 bases of the junction unmatched.

The chain employs TRBV2 and TRBJ2-3; 10 nucleotides agree with TRBD2. The CDR3 is made up of 15 amino acids. In germline, CDR1 is SNHLY, CDR2 FYNNEI. The V and J ends lost 6 bases and 2 bases, in that order; junction bases with no gene match: 5. The CDR3 DNA is TGTGCCAGCAGCACACTAGCGGGGCCCACAGATACGCAGTATTTT. Its translation: CASSTLAGPTDTQYF.

The chain has TRBV6-2 or TRBV6-3 and TRBJ2-7; 8 nucleotides align to TRBD1. V gave up 6 bases and J gave up 6 bases; unmatched junction bases: 4. Germline CDR1 MNHEY, CDR2 SVGEGT. The CDR3 runs to 12 residues. CDR3 sequence: CASRTGVLEQYF. DNA for the CDR3: TGTGCCAGCAGGACAGGGGTTCTCGAGCAGTACTTC.

A few counts support this clonotype. The V gene is TRBV19, the J gene TRBJ2-1; 12 nucleotides align to TRBD1. Germline V gene sequence: CDR1 LNHDA, CDR2 SQIVND (reference sequence). The length of the CDR3 is 16 residues. Trimming at V came to 4 bases and at J to 7 bases, leaving 8 bases not matched to a gene. The CDR3 loop is CASSTYGTGGRNEQFF. The DNA of the CDR3 is TGTGCCAGTAGTACCTACGGGACAGGGGGCCGGAATGAGCAGTTCTTC.

This clonotype came up a few times. J is TRBJ1-2 and V is TRBV29-1, with D tentatively TRBD1 (5 bases). Trimming stripped 4 bases from V and 2 bases from J, with 8 bases between. The CDR3 runs to 12 residues. Germline V gene data show CDR1 as SQVTM and CDR2 as ANQGSEA. CDR3 region: CSVGQNNYGYTF. The CDR3 coding sequence is TGCAGCGTTGGACAGAACAACTATGGCTACACCTTC.

This clonotype occurred a few times. The chain links TRBV7-9 to TRBJ2-7; 7 bases map to TRBD2. The CDR3 spans 13 residues. V was pared by 1 base and J by 6 bases, with 3 bases of the junction left unmatched. Germline CDR1 is SEHNR and CDR2 is FQNEAQ (reference sequence). The CDR3 loop reads CASSLGGEGEQYF. The CDR3 DNA follows: TGTGCCAGCAGCTTAGGAGGGGAGGGCGAGCAGTACTTC.

This clonotype was recorded a few times. The chain is built from TRBV20-1 and TRBJ2-1; unclear D gene. The V gene lost 6 bases and the J gene lost 5 bases, with 14 bases spanning the gap. The germline CDR1 and CDR2 sequences are DFQATT and SNEGSKA (reference sequence). The CDR3 contains 13 residues. For the CDR3, the DNA is TGCAGTGCCGGCGGTGGGGTACACAATGAGCAGTTCTTC. Residues: CSAGGGVHNEQFF.

The chain joins TRBV19 to TRBJ2-6; D tentatively reads TRBD1 or TRBD2 (5 bases each). Germline CDR1 is LNHDA and CDR2 is SQIVND (reference sequence). The CDR3 has 16 amino acids. V lost 7 bases and J lost 4, with 17 bases in between. CDR3 loop: CASTHTGAAGANVLTF. The CDR3 coding sequence is TGTGCCAGTACCCATACCGGGGCAGCCGGGGCCAACGTCCTGACTTTC.

This clonotype was seen ten or more times. This chain links TRBV28 with TRBJ1-5, with 9 bases identical to TRBD1. With 6 bases clipped from V and 4 bases from J, the junction kept 4 bases outside the gene matches. The CDR3 contains 14 residues. CDR1 MDHEN and CDR2 SYDVKM come from the germline V gene. CDR3 amino acids: CASRGTGYNQPQHF. CDR3 coding DNA: TGTGCCAGCAGGGGGACAGGGTATAATCAGCCCCAGCATTTT.

The V and J genes are TRBV27 and TRBJ1-4, with TRBD1 identical over 11 bases. CDR3 length: 16 amino acids. The germline CDR1 and CDR2 sequences are MNHEY and SMNVEV (reference sequence). After removal of 5 bases from V and 3 bases from J, the junction contained 5 bases not matched to a gene. The CDR3 DNA is TGTGCCAGCAGTCGGACAGGGGGCGACGCTAATGAAAAACTGTTTTTT. Amino acid sequence: CASSRTGGDANEKLFF.

This clonotype was detected ten times or more. V is TRBV7-9 and J is TRBJ2-7, with D hard to call. Germline V CDR1 and CDR2: SEHNR, FQNEAQ (reference sequence). V was clipped by 1 base and J by 4 bases, with 11 bases between them. The CDR3 is 14 amino acids. This CDR3 is CASSLGRGLYEQYF. Written as DNA, the CDR3 is TGTGCCAGCAGCTTAGGCCGCGGCCTTTACGAGCAGTACTTC. The whole variable domain, remainder taken from reference TRBV7-9 and TRBJ2-7, is DTGVSQNPRHKITKRGQNVTFRCDPISEHNRLYWYRQTLGQGPEFLTYFQNEAQLEKSRLLSDRFSAERPKGSFSTLEIQRTEQGDSAMYLCASSLGRGLYEQYFGPGTRLTVT.

Only a few counts were recorded for this clonotype. The chain is built from TRBV20-1 and TRBJ2-7; D is uncertain. Germline V gives CDR1 DFQATT, CDR2 SNEGSKA (reference sequence). V shed 0 bases and J shed 5 bases, with 17 bases lying between them. This CDR3 spans 15 amino acids. This CDR3 reads CSARDMAPTGHEQYF. In DNA, the CDR3 is TGCAGTGCTAGAGATATGGCCCCTACGGGCCACGAGCAGTACTTC.

Only a few counts were recorded for this clonotype. The chain couples TRBV25-1 to TRBJ2-1; the match to TRBD2 covers 9 bases. CDR1 is MGHDK and CDR2 is SYGVNS in the germline V gene. The CDR3 has 17 amino acids. Germline trimming cut 9 bases from V and 0 bases from J; bases unmatched to any gene: 12. In DNA form, the CDR3 reads TGTGCCAGTCGGGCGACTAGCGGAGCTAACTCCTACAATGAGCAGTTCTTC. Protein sequence: CASRATSGANSYNEQFF. Looking up the rest from reference TRBV25-1 and TRBJ2-1 gives the full variable domain: EADIYQTPRYLVIGTGKKITLECSQTMGHDKMYWYQQDPGMELHLIHYSYGVNSTEKGDLSSESTVSRIRTEHFPLTLESARPSHTSQYLCASRATSGANSYNEQFFGPGTRLTVL.